A selection of T cell receptor beta chains follows, all from one sample in a study of regulatory T cells in long-lasting Graves disease. TCRdb re-called the multiplex PCR reads through MiXCR, storing one row per CDR3 protein. This sample has hundreds of thousands of distinct CDR3 sequences, with roughly 15% found just once. These data were also filed under a second study, of T cells in Graves' hyperthyroidism and ophthalmopathy.

This specimen consisted of peripheral blood mononuclear cells (PBMCs), obtained at new diagnosis, from a patient treated with antithyroid drugs. The receptors here all came from a woman in her 30s with Graves disease. CDR3s include the opening cysteine and the closing phenylalanine or tryptophan. D genes are given only for firm matches. For some rows the clone size is stated as once, few or many, or as a class when expanded; others skip it.

D gene	V gene	clone size	J gene	CDR3 length	CDR3 DNA	CDR3 protein
TRBD1	TRBV29-1	NA	TRBJ2-2	17	TGCAGCGTTGGCACAGGGGCCCCTGGATTGAACACCGGGGAGCTGTTTTTT	CSVGTGAPGLNTGELFF
TRBD2	TRBV3-1	NA	TRBJ2-1	14	TGTGCCAGCAGCCACGGGAGGGGTGCGAATGAGCAGTTCTTC	CASSHGRGANEQFF
TRBD1	TRBV28	many	TRBJ2-1	13	TGTGCCAGCAGGACTGAGACAGGGGTTAAGCAGTTCTTC	CASRTETGVKQFF
NA	TRBV7-9	NA	TRBJ1-2	15	TGTGCCAGCAGCTCTGGGAGAATCACGGCCTATGGCTACACCTTC	CASSSGRITAYGYTF
TRBD2	TRBV3-1	many	TRBJ2-7	14	TGTGCCAGCAGCCGGAGGCGGGAGGGCTACGAGCAGTACTTC	CASSRRREGYEQYF
NA	TRBV27	many	TRBJ1-1	14	TGTGCCAGCAGTTTATTCCGGCAGGGCACTGAAGCTTTCTTT	CASSLFRQGTEAFF
TRBD1	TRBV20-1	many	TRBJ2-2	15	TGCAGCGCCGGGACAGTGACGGGGTGGACCGGGGAGCTGTTTTTT	CSAGTVTGWTGELFF
TRBD1	TRBV7-3	NA	TRBJ1-1	12	TGTGCCAGCGGGGACAGCCCCACTGAAGCTTTCTTT	CASGDSPTEAFF
NA	TRBV5-1	many	TRBJ2-1	15	TGCGCCAGCAGACTTACCGGGACAACCTACAATGAGCAGTTCTTC	CASRLTGTTYNEQFF
NA	TRBV9	few	TRBJ1-3	17	TGTGCCAGCAGCTCCTCCAGGAGCGTGGGTTCTGGAAACACCATATATTTT	CASSSSRSVGSGNTIYF
TRBD1	TRBV4-1	few	TRBJ1-1	15	TGCGCCAGCAGCCAAGTGCCACAGGGGCGGACTGAAGCTTTCTTT	CASSQVPQGRTEAFF
NA	TRBV6-5	many	TRBJ1-5	14	TGTGCCAGCAGTTACCAGTACCCTAATCAGCCCCAGCATTTT	CASSYQYPNQPQHF
TRBD1	TRBV29-1	NA	TRBJ2-7	13	TGCAGCGTCCGGGACAGGGGGTCCCACGAGCAGTACTTC	CSVRDRGSHEQYF
NA	TRBV7-9	few	TRBJ2-5	12	TGTGCCAGCAGCTTAGGTGTTTCGACCCAGTACTTC	CASSLGVSTQYF
TRBD2	TRBV7-6	few	TRBJ2-2	19	TGTGCCAGCAGCTTAGTGGTGGGAGGGCCCTCCCTGAACACCGGGGAGCTGTTTTTT	CASSLVVGGPSLNTGELFF
NA	TRBV3-1	NA	TRBJ2-7	15	TGTGCCAGCAGCCAAGAAACAGGGAGAGTCTACGAGCAGTACTTC	CASSQETGRVYEQYF
TRBD2	TRBV15	many	TRBJ2-1	16	TGTGCCACCAGCAGGGGAGCGGGAGTTGTCTACAATGAGCAGTTCTTC	CATSRGAGVVYNEQFF
NA	TRBV6-2/TRBV6-3	NA	TRBJ2-5	17	TGTGCCAGCAGTTACTCGTTGCGCCCAAGTACCCAAGAGACCCAGTACTTC	CASSYSLRPSTQETQYF
NA	TRBV7-3	NA	TRBJ2-6	14	TGTGCCAGCAGCCCGCCCTTTAGGGCCAACGTCCTGACTTTC	CASSPPFRANVLTF
NA	TRBV29-1	few	TRBJ1-2	12	TGCAGCGTTCCGGGATTCCGAGGGGGCTACACCTTC	CSVPGFRGGYTF
TRBD2	TRBV6-4	NA	TRBJ2-2	15	TGTGCCAGCAGCCGACTAGCGGGAGCTTCCGGGGAGCTGTTTTTT	CASSRLAGASGELFF
TRBD2	TRBV5-1	many	TRBJ2-7	15	TGCGCCAGCAGCCGGGGGGAGGCACTATCCTACGAGCAGTACTTC	CASSRGEALSYEQYF
NA	TRBV6-2/TRBV6-3	few	TRBJ2-2	17	TGTGCCAGCAGTTACTCGAGGAGCACCTCGGGGGCCGGGGAGCTGTTTTTT	CASSYSRSTSGAGELFF
NA	TRBV28	few	TRBJ2-4	13	TGTGCCAGCAGTATGGGTTTTACAAACATTCAGTACTTC	CASSMGFTNIQYF
NA	TRBV2	NA	TRBJ2-1	15	TGTGCCAGCACCCTCACTGGGGGAAGGGGCAATGAGCAGTTCTTC	CASTLTGGRGNEQFF
NA	TRBV3-1	many	TRBJ2-3	13	TGTGCCAGCAGCCATGGGGACGGAGATACGCAGTATTTT	CASSHGDGDTQYF
TRBD2	TRBV18	NA	TRBJ2-7	16	TGTGCCAGCTCACCACCAGGGCTAGCGGGTTCTAGGGAGCAGCACTTC	CASSPPGLAGSREQHF
TRBD1	TRBV5-1	NA	TRBJ1-6	15	TGCGCCAGCACCGAGACAGGGGAATATAATTCACCCCTCCACTTT	CASTETGEYNSPLHF
TRBD1	TRBV24-1	NA	TRBJ2-7	17	TGTGCCACCAGTGATTCACCTCCCGGGACAGGGATGCACGAGCAGTACTTC	CATSDSPPGTGMHEQYF
NA	TRBV28	once	TRBJ1-5	15	TGTGCCAGCAGTATCGAGGGGGGAGGATCTCAGCCCCAGCATTTT	CASSIEGGGSQPQHF
TRBD2	TRBV19	NA	TRBJ2-1	15	TGTGCCAGTAGTCCAGGACTAGGGCTCGGCAATGAGCAGTTCTTC	CASSPGLGLGNEQFF
NA	TRBV29-1	NA	TRBJ2-1	13	TGCAGCGTGGACCCGGGCAGATACAATGAGCAGTTCTTC	CSVDPGRYNEQFF
TRBD1	TRBV2	NA	TRBJ1-6	15	TGTGCCAGCAGAGGGGACAGCTCCTATAATTCACCCCTCCACTTT	CASRGDSSYNSPLHF
NA	TRBV12-3/TRBV12-4	NA	TRBJ2-7	24	NA	CASTNQTSMYLCASGLAGVPEQYF
TRBD1	TRBV18	NA	TRBJ2-1	15	TGTGCCAGCTCGCAACAGGGGCCCGAATACAATGAGCAGTTCTTC	CASSQQGPEYNEQFF
TRBD1	TRBV28	many	TRBJ1-5	16	TGTGCCAGCAGGCCTCTAGGACAGGGGGCTAATCAGCCCCAGCATTTT	CASRPLGQGANQPQHF
NA	TRBV28	many	TRBJ2-5	12	TGTGCCAGCAGTTTTACATTGGAGACCCAGTACTTC	CASSFTLETQYF
NA	TRBV20-1	NA	TRBJ2-7	14	TGCAGCGCTGGCGGCTCGAGGGGGACCTACGAGCAGTACTTC	CSAGGSRGTYEQYF
TRBD2	TRBV9	NA	TRBJ2-1	18	TGTGCCAGCAGCGCCAACCTAAGAAGCGGGAGTGATTACAATGAGCAGTTCTTC	CASSANLRSGSDYNEQFF
TRBD1	TRBV28	NA	TRBJ1-4	17	TGTGCCAGCAGTCCCCCAAACTTCCAGGGGGTTCGTGAAAAACTGTTTTTT	CASSPPNFQGVREKLFF
NA	TRBV15	many	TRBJ2-5	13	TGTGCCACCAGCCGTGGGGGTCAAGAGACCCAGTACTTC	CATSRGGQETQYF
NA	TRBV7-9	NA	TRBJ2-6	16	TGTGCCAGCAGCTCCGAGGGGGGGTCTGGGGCCAACGTCCTGACTTTC	CASSSEGGSGANVLTF
TRBD2	TRBV12-3/TRBV12-4	many	TRBJ2-1	18	TGTGCCAGCAGTTTAGCGTCTACCGGACTAGCGGCATACAATGAGCAGTTCTTC	CASSLASTGLAAYNEQFF
NA	TRBV28	many	TRBJ2-3	17	TGTGCCAGCAGTTATTTAAGGGGAGGCAGCTACACAGATACGCAGTATTTT	CASSYLRGGSYTDTQYF